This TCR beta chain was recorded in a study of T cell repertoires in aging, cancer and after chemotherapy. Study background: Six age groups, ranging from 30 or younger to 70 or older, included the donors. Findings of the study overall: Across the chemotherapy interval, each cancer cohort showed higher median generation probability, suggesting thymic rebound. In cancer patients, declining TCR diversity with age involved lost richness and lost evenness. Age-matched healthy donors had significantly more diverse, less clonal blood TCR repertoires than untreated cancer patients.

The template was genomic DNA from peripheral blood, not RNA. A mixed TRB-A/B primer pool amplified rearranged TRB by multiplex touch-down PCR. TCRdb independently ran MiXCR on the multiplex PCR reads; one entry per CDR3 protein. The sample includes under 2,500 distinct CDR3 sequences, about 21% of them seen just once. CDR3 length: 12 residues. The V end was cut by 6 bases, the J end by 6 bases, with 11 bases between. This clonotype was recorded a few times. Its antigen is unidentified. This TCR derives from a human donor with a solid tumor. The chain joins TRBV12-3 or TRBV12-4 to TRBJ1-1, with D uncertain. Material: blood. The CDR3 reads CASRRWQAEAFF. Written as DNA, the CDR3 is TGTGCCAGCAGAAGATGGCAGGCTGAAGCTTTCTTT.